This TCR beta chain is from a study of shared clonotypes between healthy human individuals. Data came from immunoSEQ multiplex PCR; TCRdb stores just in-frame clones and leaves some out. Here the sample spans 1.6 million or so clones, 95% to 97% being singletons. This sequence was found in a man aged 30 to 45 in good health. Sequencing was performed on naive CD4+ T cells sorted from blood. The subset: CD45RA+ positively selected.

The CDR3 is CASRGGGTEQFF. CDR3 DNA sequence: TGTGCCAGCAGGGGTGGTGGTACTGAGCAGTTCTTC. The J gene is TRBJ2-1, the V gene TRBV14; D not resolved. This CDR3 has 12 residues. CDR1 is SGHDN, CDR2 FVKESK, per germline. V was trimmed by 6 bases and J by 9 bases, leaving 12 bases between them.